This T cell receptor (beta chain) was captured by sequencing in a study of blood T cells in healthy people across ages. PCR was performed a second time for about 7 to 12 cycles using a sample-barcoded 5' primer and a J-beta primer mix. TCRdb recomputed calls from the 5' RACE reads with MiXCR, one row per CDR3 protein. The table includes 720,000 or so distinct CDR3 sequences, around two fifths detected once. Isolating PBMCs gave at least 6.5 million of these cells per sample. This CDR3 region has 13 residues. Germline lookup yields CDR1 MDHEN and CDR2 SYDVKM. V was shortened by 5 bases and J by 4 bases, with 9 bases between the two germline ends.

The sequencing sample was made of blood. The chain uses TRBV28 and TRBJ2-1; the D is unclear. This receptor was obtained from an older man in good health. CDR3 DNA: TGTGCCAGCAGTCCCCCCCCGTACAATGAGCAGTTCTTC. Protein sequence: CASSPPPYNEQFF. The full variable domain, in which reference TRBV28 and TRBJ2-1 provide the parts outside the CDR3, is DVKVTQSSRYLVKRTGEKVFLECVQDMDHENMFWYRQDPGLGLRLIYFSYDVKMKEKGDIPEGYSVSREKKERFSLILESASTNQTSMYLCASSPPPYNEQFFGPGTRLTVL.